Below, 15 T cell receptor beta chains from the same sample are listed, as sequenced in a study of CD8 T cells in Susac syndrome. RNA amounts of about 0.45 to 1 ug underwent reverse transcription with random hexamers. From the immunoSEQ multiplex PCR reads, TCRdb called clonotypes with MiXCR, one entry per CDR3 protein. The sample contains approximately 190,000 distinct CDR3 sequences, almost 96% of which appear only once. The material sequenced was CD4+ T cells from PBMCs. The receptors were gathered from a human donor with Susac syndrome.

This clonotype was counted a single time. The chain joins TRBV9 to TRBJ2-7; no clear D. CDR3 length: 14 amino acids. Trimming stripped 0 bases from V and 2 bases from J, with 9 bases between. Germline-derived CDR1 and CDR2 are SGDLS and YYNGEE. CDR3 bases: TGTGCCAGCAGCGTAGACCCCCTCGCCTACGAGCAGTACTTC. Translated: CASSVDPLAYEQYF.

J is TRBJ2-7 and V is TRBV3-1; the D gene is possibly TRBD1 (6 bases). The V gene's germline CDR1 is LGHDT and CDR2 YNNKEL (reference sequence). Trimming removed 4 bases from V and 3 bases from J, with 13 bases in between. The CDR3 length is 14 residues. For the CDR3, the DNA is TGTGCCAGCAGCCTCAGGGGACCAAACTACGAGCAGTACTTC. It translates to CASSLRGPNYEQYF.

This rearrangement joins TRBV11-2 to TRBJ1-5; D remains unclear. Trimming took 5 bases from V and 0 from J, leaving 11 bases between them. Germline values: CDR1 SGHAT, CDR2 FQNNGV. This CDR3 is 15 amino acids long. CDR3 sequence (DNA): TGTGCCAGCAGCCTTAGTGCCGGTAGCAATCAGCCCCAGCATTTT. Translation: CASSLSAGSNQPQHF.

V gene TRBV12-3 or TRBV12-4 combines with J gene TRBJ2-3; D gene unclear. CDR3 length: 12 amino acids. V lost 8 bases, J lost 1 base, and 7 bases lay in between. CDR3 region: CASGRRTDTQYF. In DNA, the CDR3 is TGTGCCAGCGGGCGACGCACAGATACGCAGTATTTT.

This chain joins TRBV28 and TRBJ2-5; either TRBD1 or TRBD2 may supply D (6 bases each). This CDR3 comprises 16 residues. Germline CDR1 MDHEN, CDR2 SYDVKM. V was cut by 4 bases and J by 5 bases, with 20 bases left in between. The DNA for the CDR3 is TGTGCCAGCAGTTCCCGGGGGCGGAAGAAAGGGGAGACCCAGTACTTC. Its protein product is CASSSRGRKKGETQYF. The whole variable domain, filled in from reference TRBV28 and TRBJ2-5, reads DVKVTQSSRYLVKRTGEKVFLECVQDMDHENMFWYRQDPGLGLRLIYFSYDVKMKEKGDIPEGYSVSREKKERFSLILESASTNQTSMYLCASSSRGRKKGETQYFGPGTRLLVL.

CDR3 amino acids: CASSQVSSGANVLTF. Written as DNA, the CDR3 is TGTGCCAGCAGCCAAGTTAGCTCTGGGGCCAACGTCCTGACTTTC. The gene calls are TRBV3-1 and TRBJ2-6; D call uncertain. The V and J ends lost 1 base and 0 bases respectively, with 4 bases between them. The CDR3 is made up of 15 amino acids. Germline V gene data show CDR1 as LGHDT and CDR2 as YNNKEL (reference sequence).

The V gene is TRBV3-1, the J gene TRBJ2-6; D may be TRBD1 or TRBD2 (5 bases each). Trimming shortened V by 1 base and J by 4 bases, and 11 bases separated the two germline ends. Germline CDR1 LGHDT, CDR2 YNNKEL (reference sequence). The CDR3 loop spans 16 amino acids. CDR3 in DNA: TGTGCCAGCAGCCAAGTTATGGGGGTAGGGGCCAACGTCCTGACTTTC. Its translation is CASSQVMGVGANVLTF.

J is TRBJ1-1 and V is TRBV7-9; D gene unclear. CDR1 is SEHNR, CDR2 FQNEAQ, per germline (reference sequence). The CDR3 is 15 amino acids. The V and J ends lost 1 base and 0 bases respectively, with 9 bases between them. The CDR3 spells CASSLVVGVNTEAFF. In DNA, the CDR3 is TGTGCCAGCAGCTTAGTTGTGGGTGTGAACACTGAAGCTTTCTTT.

This chain uses TRBV5-4 with TRBJ2-2; TRBD2 matches 8 bases. Germline lookup yields CDR1 SGHNT and CDR2 YYREEE (reference sequence). After removal of 0 bases from V and 4 bases from J, the junction contained 2 bases not matched to a gene. This CDR3 is built from 15 residues. The CDR3 sequence: CASSLGTSFTGELFF. In DNA, the CDR3 is TGTGCCAGCAGCTTGGGGACTAGCTTCACCGGGGAGCTGTTTTTT.

The chain employs TRBV12-3 or TRBV12-4 and TRBJ1-2; D is perhaps TRBD1 (5 bases). V lost 3 bases to trimming and J lost 4 bases, with 21 bases between them. The CDR3 has 17 residues. The CDR3 sequence: CASSLSWAGRSFYGYTF. CDR3 sequence (DNA): TGTGCCAGCAGTTTGAGTTGGGCAGGGCGATCCTTCTATGGCTACACCTTC.

V gene TRBV7-2 combines with J gene TRBJ2-7; no clear D. Germline loops: CDR1 SGHTA, CDR2 FQGNSA. This CDR3 is 12 amino acids long. V dropped 0 bases and J dropped 3 bases, with 3 bases sitting between them. Here the CDR3 DNA reads TGTGCCAGCAGCTTAGCTGACTACGAGCAGTACTTC. Translation: CASSLADYEQYF.

The chain is built from TRBV20-1 and TRBJ1-2, with unresolved D. Trimming took off 6 bases at V and 2 bases at J, with 16 bases between the two ends. The CDR3 is 14 amino acids. Germline CDR1 and CDR2: DFQATT and SNEGSKA (reference sequence). The CDR3 nucleotides read TGCAGTGCCCCTACCCAATATAGGAACTATGGCTACACCTTC. Translated: CSAPTQYRNYGYTF.

CDR3 sequence reads: CSVVEGELRNQPQHF. The DNA of the CDR3 is TGCAGCGTTGTAGAGGGGGAGTTACGCAATCAGCCCCAGCATTTT. The chain joins TRBV29-1 to TRBJ1-5, with D possibly TRBD1 on 6 matching bases. Germline V lookup: CDR1 SQVTM, CDR2 ANQGSEA. V lost 4 bases to trimming and J lost 2 bases, with 15 bases between them. This CDR3 comprises 15 residues.

This chain connects TRBV7-3 to TRBJ2-3; TRBD2 agrees at 8 bases. Per the germline V gene, CDR1 is SGHTA and CDR2 is FQGTGA. After removal of 5 bases from V and 5 bases from J, the junction contained 6 bases not matched to a gene. This CDR3 region has 14 residues. CDR3 DNA sequence: TGTGCCAGCAGCCGCGGGGGGCGGGGAGATACGCAGTATTTT. Translating gives CASSRGGRGDTQYF.

V gene TRBV9 combines with J gene TRBJ1-2, with a weak D call TRBD1 (6 bases). Germline V CDR1 and CDR2: SGDLS, YYNGEE. This CDR3 has 15 residues. V was pared by 0 bases and J by 2 bases, with 11 bases between. The CDR3 DNA reads as TGTGCCAGCAGCGTAGATTCGGACAGAAACTATGGCTACACCTTC. Translating gives CASSVDSDRNYGYTF.